This T cell receptor (beta chain) emerged from a study of T cell responses to AZD1222 COVID-19 vaccine. Overall study: Pooling of second doses given at about 4 or about 12 weeks was done.

Of note for this clone: Its antigen is not known. The limits of the CDR3 on the DNA are not certain, so only TCRdb's listed CDR3 is given.

Study-level findings and limits: Seropositive AZD1222 recipients at baseline numbered only five or six. Of spike-specific TCRs, nearly half reportedly target regions left unmutated in variants.

Libraries were prepared by immunoSEQ multiplex PCR; TCRdb keeps only in-frame clonotypes and omits some of them. Seen here are approximately 90,000 clones, around 89% observed once, and the top ten hold over 7.5%. The CDR3 adds up to 13 amino acids, both ends counted. CDR1 LNHDA and CDR2 SQIVND come from the germline V gene (reference sequence). This sequence joins TRBV19 and TRBJ1-2; the DNA was not used to check the table's D call, TRBD1. The source of this sequence is an adult in good health. The source material was peripheral blood, sampled on day 0 of AZD1222 vaccination. CDR3 residues: CASTSDRKYGYTF.